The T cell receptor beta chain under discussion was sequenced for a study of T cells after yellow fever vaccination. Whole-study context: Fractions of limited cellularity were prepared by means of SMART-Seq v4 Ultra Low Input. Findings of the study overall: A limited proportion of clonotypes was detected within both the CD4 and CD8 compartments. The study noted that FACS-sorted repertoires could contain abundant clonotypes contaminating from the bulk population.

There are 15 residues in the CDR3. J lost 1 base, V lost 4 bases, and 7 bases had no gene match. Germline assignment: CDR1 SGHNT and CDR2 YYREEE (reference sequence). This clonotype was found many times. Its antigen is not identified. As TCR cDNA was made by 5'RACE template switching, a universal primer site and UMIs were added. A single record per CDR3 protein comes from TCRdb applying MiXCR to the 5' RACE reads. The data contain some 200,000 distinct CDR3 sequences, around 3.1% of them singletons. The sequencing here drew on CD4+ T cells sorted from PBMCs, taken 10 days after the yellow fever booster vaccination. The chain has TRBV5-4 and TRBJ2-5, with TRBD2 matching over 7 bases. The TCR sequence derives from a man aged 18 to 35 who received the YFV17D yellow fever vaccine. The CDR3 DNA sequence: TGTGCCAGCAGCGCCTTAGCGGGCTCCCAAGAGACCCAGTACTTC. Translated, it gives CASSALAGSQETQYF.